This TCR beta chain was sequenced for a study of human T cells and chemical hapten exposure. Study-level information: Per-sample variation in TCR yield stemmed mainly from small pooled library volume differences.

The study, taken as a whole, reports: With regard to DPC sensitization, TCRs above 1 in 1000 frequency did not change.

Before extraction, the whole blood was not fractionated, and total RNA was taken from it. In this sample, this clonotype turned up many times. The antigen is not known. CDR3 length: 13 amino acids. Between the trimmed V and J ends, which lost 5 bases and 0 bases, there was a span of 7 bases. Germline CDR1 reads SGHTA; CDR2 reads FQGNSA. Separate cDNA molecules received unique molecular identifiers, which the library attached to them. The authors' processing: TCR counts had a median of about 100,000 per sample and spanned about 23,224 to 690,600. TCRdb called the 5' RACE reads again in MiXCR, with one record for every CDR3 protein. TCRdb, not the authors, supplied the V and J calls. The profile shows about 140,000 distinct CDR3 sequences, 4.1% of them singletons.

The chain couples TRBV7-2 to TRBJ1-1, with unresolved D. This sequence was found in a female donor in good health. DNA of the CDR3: TGTGCCAGCAGCACATACATGAACACTGAAGCTTTCTTT. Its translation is CASSTYMNTEAFF.